This T cell receptor (beta chain) was observed in a study of T cell responses to AZD1222 COVID-19 vaccine. The assay was immunoSEQ multiplex PCR, and TCRdb's table has in-frame clones only and misses some. Among roughly 150,000 clones, about nine tenths were seen once, and the ten largest hold 2.2%. V gave up 0 bases and J gave up 8 bases, with 11 bases separating them. The length of the CDR3 is 13 residues. From germline, CDR1 is SGHRS and CDR2 YFSETQ. Study findings and constraints: Dominant at 160-218 and 743-854, vaccine-associated CD4 TCRs also spanned spike. Donor demographics were predominantly white British with a female majority; clonal diversity may be underestimated.

On this clone itself: Its matching antigen is unknown.

The chain combines TRBV5-1 with TRBJ1-2; possible D gene TRBD1, 6 bases. This specimen consisted of peripheral blood, obtained on day 0 of AZD1222 vaccination. The source is an adult in good health. DNA of the CDR3: TGCGCCAGCAGCTTGGAGGGGGTATCCGGCTACACCTTC. This gives the protein CASSLEGVSGYTF. The full variable domain, rest sourced from reference TRBV5-1 and TRBJ1-2, is KAGVTQTPRYLIKTRGQQVTLSCSPISGHRSVSWYQQTPGQGLQFLFEYFSETQRNKGNFPGRFSGRQFSNSRSEMNVSTLELGDSALYLCASSLEGVSGYTFGSGTRLTVV.